One and the same sample provided the 25 T cell receptor beta chains below, sequenced in a study of human T cells and chemical hapten exposure. Time point noted: pre-sensitization, week 0. The treatment here: therapeutic diphenylcyclopropenone sensitization with weekly scalp DPC. MiXCR, applied by TCRdb to the RACE reads, yields one record per CDR3 protein. This sample has approximately 400,000 distinct CDR3 sequences, with 5.1% found just once. Sequencing used whole blood, obtained in connection with sensitization to the hapten diphenylcyclopropenone (DPC). Every receptor here comes from a woman in her fifties or sixties with alopecia areata. Some clones in this sample may be carry-over from other donors' samples.

There are many counts of this clonotype. J is TRBJ2-1 and V is TRBV5-1; D might be TRBD2 (6 bases). V was clipped by 7 bases and J by 6 bases, with 11 bases between them. CDR3 size: 12 residues. Looked up from germline, CDR1 is SGHRS and CDR2 is YFSETQ. DNA for the CDR3: TGCGCCAGCGGAGGGCTGGCCAATGAGCAGTTCTTC. Protein product: CASGGLANEQFF.

The chain couples TRBV28 to TRBJ2-4, with D possibly being TRBD1 (5 bases). The CDR3 has 16 residues. V was shortened by 5 bases and J by 1 base, with 15 bases between the two germline ends. The germline CDR1 and CDR2 sequences are MDHEN and SYDVKM. This chain's CDR3 is CASSTQEIQAKNIQYF. CDR3 in DNA: TGTGCCAGCAGTACACAGGAGATCCAGGCCAAAAACATTCAGTACTTC.

This clonotype showed up many times. The chain combines TRBV5-6 with TRBJ2-2; D is perhaps TRBD2 (5 bases). There are 13 residues in the CDR3. CDR1 is SGHDT, CDR2 YYEEEE, per germline. Trimming took off 3 bases at V and 3 bases at J, with 6 bases between the two ends. DNA for the CDR3: TGTGCCAGCAGCTGGGGAGACACCGGGGAGCTGTTTTTT. This gives the protein CASSWGDTGELFF.

In this sample, this clonotype turned up a few times. The genes are TRBV4-2 and TRBJ1-2; 9 nucleotides line up with TRBD1. V lost 0 bases to trimming and J lost 2 bases; unmatched junction nucleotides: 4. The germline V gene encodes CDR1 LGHNA and CDR2 YNFKEQ. The CDR3 extends over 16 amino acids. CDR3 in amino acids: CASSQDLGQGNYGYTF. In DNA form, the CDR3 reads TGTGCCAGCAGCCAAGATCTAGGACAGGGGAACTATGGCTACACCTTC.

The chain has TRBV23-1 and TRBJ2-7; maybe TRBD1 (6 bases). TRBV23-1 is classed as an ORF, of uncertain function. Trimming shortened V by 3 bases and J by 3 bases, and 9 bases separated the two germline ends. The CDR3 has 13 residues. The CDR3 bases are TGCGCCAGCAGTCACACAGGGCACTACGAGCAGTACTTC. This translates into CASSHTGHYEQYF.

This clonotype was recorded at least ten times. The chain couples TRBV6-5 to TRBJ2-3; 7 nucleotides line up with TRBD1. From germline, CDR1 is MNHEY and CDR2 SVGAGI. The length of the CDR3 is 16 residues. J was trimmed by 1 base and V by 3 bases; bases with no gene match: 7. The CDR3 DNA is TGTGCCAGCAGTTATACAGGGGAGTTGGGCACAGATACGCAGTATTTT. Protein: CASSYTGELGTDTQYF.

This clonotype was counted between two and nine times. V and J are TRBV6-6 and TRBJ1-5, with TRBD1 matching 10 bases. The CDR3 runs 15 residues. The V gene's germline CDR1 is MNHNY and CDR2 SVGAGI (reference sequence). V lost 5 bases to trimming and J lost 4 bases; unmatched junction nucleotides: 5. The CDR3 sequence is CASSTGTGANQPQHF. CDR3 DNA sequence: TGTGCCAGCAGTACCGGGACAGGGGCAAATCAGCCCCAGCATTTT.

The chain couples TRBV5-1 to TRBJ2-1; D may correspond to TRBD1 or TRBD2 (5 bases each). This CDR3 spans 14 amino acids. Germline V gene lookup returns CDR1 SGHRS and CDR2 YFSETQ. V lost 0 bases to trimming and J lost 7 bases, with 11 bases between them. The DNA for the CDR3 is TGCGCCAGCAGCTTGGTGCCAGAGGGGAATGAGCAGTTCTTC. Translation: CASSLVPEGNEQFF.

The genes are TRBV6-5 and TRBJ2-7, with TRBD2 identical over 7 bases. Per the germline V gene, CDR1 is MNHEY and CDR2 is SVGAGI. The CDR3 contains 14 residues. J gave up 0 bases and V 7 bases, and 6 bases lay outside the gene matches. The CDR3 DNA is TGTGCCAGCAACTCGGGGGGTGGCTCCTACGAGCAGTACTTC. It specifies CASNSGGGSYEQYF.

This clonotype came up a few times. This chain connects TRBV12-3 or TRBV12-4 to TRBJ2-7; D gene ambiguous. The CDR3 extends over 12 amino acids. Deletions cut 7 bases from V and 8 bases from J, with 15 bases between. The CDR3 region is CASNSPTSKQYF. For the CDR3, the DNA is TGTGCCAGCAACTCGCCTACCTCGAAGCAGTACTTC.

This clonotype was counted ten times or more. V and J are TRBV18 and TRBJ1-1; D is uncertain. Germline V CDR1 and CDR2: KGHSH, LQKENI. The length of the CDR3 is 15 residues. Trimming left V 5 bases short and J 7 bases short, with 20 bases between. In nucleotides, the CDR3 is TGTGCCAGCTCAGATGACGACGGCTCGAGGGATGAAGCTTTCTTT. Residues: CASSDDDGSRDEAFF. Full variable domain (rest looked up from reference TRBV18 and TRBJ1-1): NAGVMQNPRHLVRRRGQEARLRCSPMKGHSHVYWYRQLPEEGLKFMVYLQKENIIDESGMPKERFSAEFPKEGPSILRIQQVVRGDSAAYFCASSDDDGSRDEAFFGQGTRLTVV.

At least ten counts were recorded for this clonotype. J is TRBJ1-6 and V is TRBV4-1, with D perhaps TRBD1 (5 bases). Per the germline V gene, CDR1 is MGHRA and CDR2 is YSYEKL. CDR3 length: 17 residues. With 1 base removed from V and 7 bases from J, the gap between germline ends came to 17 bases. CDR3 sequence reads: CASSQVGGGRENSPLHF. CDR3 DNA: TGCGCCAGCAGCCAAGTTGGAGGCGGCAGGGAGAATTCACCCCTCCACTTT.

This clonotype has at least ten counts. V and J are TRBV7-2 and TRBJ2-7, with D unresolved. Germline V CDR1 and CDR2: SGHTA, FQGNSA. V lost 3 bases and J 7 bases, leaving 13 bases between the germline ends. The CDR3 runs 13 residues. This chain's CDR3 is CASSFLRTEEQYF. CDR3 DNA sequence: TGTGCCAGCAGCTTCCTAAGGACGGAGGAGCAGTACTTC.

This chain links TRBV3-1 with TRBJ2-7, with D possibly matching TRBD2 (6 bases). CDR3 length equals 15 residues. Trimming took 3 bases from V and 2 from J, leaving 14 bases between them. Germline V gene data show CDR1 as LGHDT and CDR2 as YNNKEL (reference sequence). CDR3 DNA sequence: TGTGCCAGCAGCCAGGACCAGGGACTGACCTACGAGCAGTACTTC. It yields the protein CASSQDQGLTYEQYF.

This clonotype was seen at least ten times. The chain links TRBV3-1 to TRBJ2-7; 12 bases line up with TRBD2. The CDR3 runs 16 residues. Germline V CDR1 and CDR2: LGHDT, YNNKEL (reference sequence). The V gene end was trimmed by 0 bases and the J gene end by 5 bases; junction bases not matched to a gene: 5. The CDR3 sequence: CASSQDRLAGDHEQYF. The CDR3 region has the DNA TGTGCCAGCAGCCAAGATCGACTAGCGGGGGACCACGAGCAGTACTTC.

This clonotype occurred many times. V and J are TRBV12-3 or TRBV12-4 and TRBJ2-1; a possible D gene is TRBD2 (6 bases). Between the trimmed V and J ends, which lost 5 bases and 9 bases, there was a span of 11 bases. There are 12 residues in the CDR3. The CDR3 here is CASSPGGPEQFF. DNA for the CDR3: TGTGCCAGCAGTCCCGGGGGTCCTGAGCAGTTCTTC.

V is TRBV27 and J is TRBJ2-4, with D possibly matching TRBD1 (6 bases). V dropped 5 bases and J dropped 3 bases, with 26 bases sitting between them. Germline V gene sequence: CDR1 MNHEY, CDR2 SMNVEV (reference sequence). This CDR3 contains 19 residues. The CDR3 here is CASSPPGHHFSIGKNIQYF. As DNA, the CDR3 is TGTGCCAGCAGTCCCCCGGGACACCACTTCTCCATAGGCAAAAACATTCAGTACTTC.

V gene TRBV6-6 combines with J gene TRBJ2-3, with D possibly TRBD2 on 6 matching bases. V lost 2 bases and J 1 base, leaving 10 bases between the germline ends. Germline-derived CDR1 and CDR2 are MNHNY and SVGAGI (reference sequence). The CDR3 spans 15 residues. The CDR3 bases are TGTGCCAGCAGTTACGAGGCTAGCGGCACAGATACGCAGTATTTT. Its protein is CASSYEASGTDTQYF.

This clonotype was counted ten times or more. V usage is TRBV3-1 and J usage is TRBJ2-1, with 9 bases fitting TRBD2. There are 14 residues in the CDR3. Germline V gives CDR1 LGHDT, CDR2 YNNKEL (reference sequence). Germline trimming cut 1 base from V and 13 bases from J; bases unmatched to any gene: 8. The CDR3 protein is CASSQVVSSGEQFF. DNA of the CDR3: TGTGCCAGCAGCCAAGTGGTGTCTAGCGGGGAACAGTTCTTC.

This clonotype has at least ten counts. The V and J genes are TRBV10-3 and TRBJ2-5; 7 nucleotides agree with TRBD1. This CDR3 is 15 amino acids long. Trimming at V came to 4 bases and at J to 2 bases, leaving 7 bases not matched to a gene. Germline-derived CDR1 and CDR2 are ENHRY and SYGVKD. Here the CDR3 DNA reads TGTGCCATCAGTGTCCGGGACAGAAGTCAAGAGACCCAGTACTTC. It is translated as CAISVRDRSQETQYF.

This clonotype appeared many times. This chain uses TRBV28 with TRBJ2-2; 7 positions match TRBD2. The germline V gene encodes CDR1 MDHEN and CDR2 SYDVKM. The CDR3 loop spans 16 amino acids. V dropped 5 bases and J dropped 6; count of bases not matched to a gene: 12. The CDR3 region is CASSPPGGTGAGELFF. The CDR3 coding sequence is TGTGCCAGCAGTCCCCCCGGGGGGACTGGTGCCGGGGAGCTGTTTTTT.

At least ten counts were recorded for this clonotype. Written as DNA, the CDR3 is TGTGCCAGCAGTCTCAGAGCTAACACTGAAGCTTTCTTT. Translated: CASSLRANTEAFF. The chain couples TRBV6-1 to TRBJ1-1; D is ambiguous. The ends were cut back, 5 bases at V and 2 bases at J, with 9 bases in the middle. CDR1 MNHNS and CDR2 SASEGT come from the germline V gene. The length of the CDR3 is 13 residues.

Many counts were recorded for this clonotype. The genes are TRBV4-3 and TRBJ2-6; 8 positions match TRBD2. Germline CDR1 reads LGHNA; CDR2 reads YSLEER. The J segment lost 2 bases and the V segment lost 3 bases, leaving 3 bases of the junction unmatched. The length of the CDR3 is 16 residues. The CDR3 nucleotides are TGCGCCAGCAGCCAGGCCGGGGGGGCTGGGGCCAACGTCCTGACTTTC. It specifies CASSQAGGAGANVLTF.

The rearrangement links TRBV5-1 to TRBJ1-2; TRBD1 might be the D (5 bases). This CDR3 has 15 residues. V shed 1 base and J shed 5 bases, with 15 bases lying between them. Germline V gives CDR1 SGHRS, CDR2 YFSETQ. The CDR3 loop reads CASSLSGRDSYGYTF. CDR3 sequence (DNA): TGCGCCAGCAGCTTGTCGGGCAGGGATTCATATGGCTACACCTTC.

CDR3 DNA: TGTGCCAGCAGTACCTCGACAGGGGGCGCGTTCCACGAGCAGTACTTC. This sequence encodes CASSTSTGGAFHEQYF. The V gene is TRBV27, the J gene TRBJ2-7; 10 nucleotides align to TRBD1. The length of the CDR3 is 16 residues. CDR1 is MNHEY and CDR2 is SMNVEV in the germline V gene (reference sequence). The V gene end was trimmed by 5 bases and the J gene end by 5 bases; junction bases not matched to a gene: 12.